The entry below gives a single T cell receptor beta chain sequence along with its context. The target of this receptor is not known. Per-base quality was not reported, and no clone a single base away is much larger than it. The label giving this sample's treatment or condition can be read as: allogeneic hematopoietic cell transplantation with graft depleted of TCRalphabeta T cells and CD19 B cells. TCRalphabeta/CD19-depleted allogeneic hematopoietic cell grafts were given to the transplant recipients, all of whom were children. To prepare the library, PCR was applied. TCRdb names Illumina HiSeq 2500 as the instrument used. Molecular barcoding was employed in the preparation of TCR libraries, with unique molecular identifiers being used to normalize TCRbeta repertoire quantification. TCRdb handled the public reads itself, with Q25 trimming in fastp and clone calling in MiXCR, and kept productive beta chains. Records with the same CDR3 protein are collapsed into one entry carrying the most frequent genes and DNA. The sample table contains more than 300,000 distinct CDR3 sequences; only one count was recorded for 16% of them. The ten largest make up around two fifths of the sample.

This record comes from a study of T-cell reconstitution after alpha-beta-depleted transplantation in children (dated by TCRdb to between 2015 and 2016). A note on the overall study: Using TCR repertoire profiling, the study followed T-cell immune reconstitution in a quantitative way in children after TCRalphabeta/CD19-depleted allogeneic hematopoietic cell transplantation.

The germline V gene yields MGHRA for CDR1 and YSYEKL for CDR2. The CDR3 has 16 amino acids, counting the end cysteine and phenylalanine. Left in the record is the CDR3 DNA by itself, 48 bases read in frame from the first base. Clipping removes 0 bases from V and 7 bases from J, with 8 as the unmatched junction base count. Study-level results and caveats: Apparently early alphabetaT-cell count recovery about two months after transplant reportedly relied on only several hundred rapidly expanded clones derived from non-depleted graft cells. Over the following months the frequencies of hyperexpanded clones went down, and after one year T-cell counts and TCRbeta diversity were mostly credited to newly produced T cells. In some patients, the high TCRbeta diversity seen at day 60 was put down to recipient T cells and intrathymic progenitors that had survived conditioning.

This receptor was identified in a male patient aged 2 to 9 who had a stem cell transplant for acute lymphoblastic leukemia, so the T cells may come from the graft donor. The material sequenced was PBMCs, mostly from graft donor cells, taken 360 days after TCRalphabeta/CD19-depleted stem cell transplant. Recombination linked TRBV4-1 to TRBJ2-1; 8 of the junction bases match TRBD2. The DNA sequence is given as TGCGCCAGCAGCCAAGATTGGAGCGGGAGACGTAATGAGCAGTTCTTC. Its translation is CASSQDWSGRRNEQFF.